These T cell receptor beta chains were read from a single sample in a study of CD8 T cells in Susac syndrome. TCRdb reprocessed the immunoSEQ multiplex PCR reads with MiXCR, giving one entry per CDR3 protein. The sample includes more than 95,000 distinct CDR3 sequences, approximately 96% seen only once; the top ten take around 0.2%. The sample consisted of CD8+ T cells from PBMCs. Receptors originate from a human donor with Susac syndrome. Both conserved end residues are trimmed from each CDR3. Clone size appears in some rows only: once, few, many, or a class for an expanded clone.

J | size | V | CDR3
TRBJ2-3 | . | TRBV5-1 | ASSPLLAGVQDTQY
TRBJ2-7 | . | TRBV20-1 | SASAASYEQY
TRBJ2-3 | . | TRBV6-6 | ASSYSMGDTDTQY
TRBJ2-1 | . | TRBV3-1 | ASSRLAGGYVDEQF
TRBJ2-3 | . | TRBV12-3/TRBV12-4 | ASSLFVAGPGADTQY
TRBJ2-1 | . | TRBV30 | ACQGFRYNEQF
TRBJ2-2 | few | TRBV6-5 | ASSSTGENTGELF
TRBJ1-2 | . | TRBV4-1 | ASSQEGRPNYGYT
TRBJ2-6 | . | TRBV27 | ASSLSWGGANVLT
TRBJ2-2 | . | TRBV29-1 | SVWTSGGPNTGELF
TRBJ1-5 | once | TRBV30 | AWSERGGAIQPQH
TRBJ1-2 | few | TRBV30 | AWTGGNYGYT
TRBJ2-1 | . | TRBV30 | ACGDESSYNEQF